One sample yielded the 20 T cell receptor beta chains listed below, sequenced in a study of cytomegalovirus exposure and HLA in healthy donors. The PCR had 60 Vbeta and 13 Jbeta primers. The repertoire was sequenced with immunoSEQ multiplex PCR; TCRdb's copy has only in-frame clones and lacks some. Among 100,000 to 150,000 clones, more than 75% were seen once, and the ten largest hold around 1.8%. Sequenced: PBMCs. The receptors stem from a man aged 18-30 years in good health and CMV-seronegative.

V and J are TRBV5-1 and TRBJ1-5; TRBD1 matches 10 bases. The CDR3 has 16 residues. Germline CDR1 is SGHRS and CDR2 is YFSETQ. J lost 2 bases, V lost 3 bases, and 5 bases had no gene match. CDR3 protein: CASSSPDRGGNQPQHF. For the CDR3, the DNA is TGCGCCAGCAGCTCTCCGGACAGGGGGGGCAATCAGCCCCAGCATTTT.

This clone turned up a few times. At one boundary the junction diverges from the germline segment, which might be a read error. This specimen includes other DNA sequences encoding the same CDR3. The V and J genes are TRBV19 and TRBJ1-6; 9 bases match TRBD1. CDR3 length: 15 residues. CDR1 is LNHDA, CDR2 SQIVND, per germline (reference sequence). CDR3 DNA: TGTGCCAGTAGTATGTGGGGACAGGGTAATTCCCCCCTCCACTTT. This codes for CASSMWGQGNSPLHF.

The CDR3 bases are TGTGCCACCACCGTCGACCGGGACAGTGCAGATACGCAGTATTTT. This gives the protein CATTVDRDSADTQYF. V usage is TRBV6-5 and J usage is TRBJ2-3, with 7 bases fitting TRBD1. The ends lost 10 bases at V and 4 bases at J; junction bases unmatched: 14. Germline CDR1 is MNHEY and CDR2 is SVGAGI. The CDR3 totals 15 residues.

V and J are TRBV18 and TRBJ2-3, with 7 bases fitting TRBD2. The V gene's germline CDR1 is KGHSH and CDR2 LQKENI. With 8 bases clipped from V and 3 bases from J, the junction kept 14 bases outside the gene matches. The CDR3 extends over 16 amino acids. CDR3 residues: CASTSGEGRRTDTQYF. As DNA, the CDR3 is TGTGCCAGCACCTCTGGGGAGGGACGGAGAACAGATACGCAGTATTTT.

This rearrangement joins TRBV6-7 to TRBJ1-5; 10 bases are a match to TRBD1. TRBV6-7 carries the ORF label, with uncertain function. With 4 bases clipped from V and 7 bases from J, the junction kept 10 bases outside the gene matches. The CDR3 extends over 16 amino acids. The DNA for the CDR3 is TGTGCCAGCAGTTGGGACAGGGGCGAGTCCAACCAGCCCCAGCATTTT. Translated, it gives CASSWDRGESNQPQHF.

The V gene is TRBV18, the J gene TRBJ1-6, with D possibly TRBD1 on 5 matching bases. The CDR3 is made up of 15 amino acids. V was clipped by 2 bases and J by 5 bases, with 10 bases between them. CDR1 and CDR2 (germline): KGHSH, LQKENI. The CDR3: CASSPGGLHNSPLHF. The CDR3 nucleotides are TGTGCCAGCTCACCAGGGGGACTCCATAATTCACCCCTCCACTTT. The entire variable domain, with the rest obtained from reference TRBV18 and TRBJ1-6, is as follows: NAGVMQNPRHLVRRRGQEARLRCSPMKGHSHVYWYRQLPEEGLKFMVYLQKENIIDESGMPKERFSAEFPKEGPSILRIQQVVRGDSAAYFCASSPGGLHNSPLHFGNGTRLTVT.

There are a few counts of this clone. Mismatch with germline at one junction end may stem from a read error. The chain combines TRBV11-3 with TRBJ1-1; 8 bases map to TRBD1. Germline assignment: CDR1 SGHNT and CDR2 YENEEA. The CDR3 has 15 amino acids. The CDR3 region is CASRLDRTGKTEAFF. In nucleotides, the CDR3 is TGTGCCAGCAGGTTAGACAGGACAGGGAAGACTGAAGCTTTCTTT.

The chain couples TRBV11-2 to TRBJ1-2, with 7 bases aligning to TRBD1. Germline V gene lookup returns CDR1 SGHAT and CDR2 FQNNGV. This CDR3 comprises 15 residues. After removal of 5 bases from V and 1 base from J, the junction contained 7 bases not matched to a gene. DNA for the CDR3: TGTGCCAGCAGCGCGCGACAGGGACTTAACTATGGCTACACCTTC. Its translation is CASSARQGLNYGYTF.

This sequence joins TRBV7-3 and TRBJ2-3; 7 nucleotides agree with TRBD2. CDR3 length equals 13 residues. In germline, CDR1 is SGHTA, CDR2 FQGTGA. Unmatched junction bases numbered 4, after V lost 4 bases and J lost 6 bases. In nucleotides, the CDR3 is TGTGCCAGCAGCTCCTCGCGGGGGGATACGCAGTATTTT. It is translated as CASSSSRGDTQYF.

The chain uses TRBV15 and TRBJ1-2; D uncertain. Trimming stripped 0 bases from V and 8 bases from J, with 13 bases between. The germline V gene has CDR1 LNHNV and CDR2 YYDKDF (reference sequence). The CDR3 runs 14 residues. The CDR3 bases are TGTGCCACCAGCAGAGAGAGAAGCGCGGGGGGCTACACCTTC. The encoded protein is CATSRERSAGGYTF. Based on the CDR3 plus reference TRBV15 and TRBJ1-2, the full variable domain is DAMVIQNPRYQVTQFGKPVTLSCSQTLNHNVMYWYQQKSSQAPKLLFHYYDKDFNNEADTPDNFQSRRPNTSFCFLDIRSPGLGDTAMYLCATSRERSAGGYTFGSGTRLTVV.

The V call is TRBV5-8, the J call TRBJ2-3; TRBD2 matches at 15 bases. V shed 4 bases, J shed 0 bases, and the junction held 9 bases outside the gene matches. CDR3 length equals 19 residues. Germline V gene lookup returns CDR1 SGHTS and CDR2 YDEGEE. Written as DNA, the CDR3 is TGTGCCAGCAGCCGGGGACTAGCGGGGGGCCCCATCAGCACAGATACGCAGTATTTT. It specifies CASSRGLAGGPISTDTQYF.

The rearrangement links TRBV28 to TRBJ2-2; tentatively, D is TRBD1 (6 bases). The V gene lost 6 bases and the J gene lost 5 bases, with 16 bases spanning the gap. The CDR3 totals 15 residues. In germline, CDR1 is MDHEN, CDR2 SYDVKM. DNA of the CDR3: TGTGCCAGCAGGTCCGGGACATATACAACCGGGGAGCTGTTTTTT. Translation gives CASRSGTYTTGELFF.

The rearrangement joins TRBV29-1 to TRBJ2-7; 10 positions agree with TRBD1. CDR1 SQVTM and CDR2 ANQGSEA come from the germline V gene. The CDR3 covers 14 residues. With 2 bases clipped from V and 7 bases from J, the junction kept 8 bases outside the gene matches. Here the CDR3 DNA reads TGCAGCGTTGAACTCCGGGACAGGGGTTATGAGCAGTACTTC. Protein product: CSVELRDRGYEQYF.

A single count supports this clone. The chain is built from TRBV7-3 and TRBJ2-1; 7 bases line up with TRBD1. V gave up 4 bases and J gave up 8 bases; unmatched junction bases: 8. This CDR3 contains 14 residues. Per the germline V gene, CDR1 is SGHTA and CDR2 is FQGTGA. As DNA, the CDR3 is TGTGCCAGCAGCTCGAGACAGGGTACCCATGAGCAGTTCTTC. As protein: CASSSRQGTHEQFF.

The chain links TRBV7-9 to TRBJ2-1; maybe TRBD1 (5 bases). Germline V lookup: CDR1 SEHNR, CDR2 FQNEAQ (reference sequence). V was clipped by 5 bases and J by 0 bases, with 11 bases between them. There are 15 residues in the CDR3. The CDR3 region has the DNA TGTGCCAGCAGCCCAGGGTCACTCTCCTACAATGAGCAGTTCTTC. Translation gives CASSPGSLSYNEQFF. Using reference TRBV7-9 and TRBJ2-1 for the parts outside the CDR3, the full variable domain is DTGVSQNPRHKITKRGQNVTFRCDPISEHNRLYWYRQTLGQGPEFLTYFQNEAQLEKSRLLSDRFSAERPKGSFSTLEIQRTEQGDSAMYLCASSPGSLSYNEQFFGPGTRLTVL.

The rearrangement uses TRBV4-2 and TRBJ1-1, with D perhaps matching TRBD1 (6 bases). The germline gives CDR1 LGHNA, CDR2 YNFKEQ. V lost 7 bases and J 3 bases, leaving 18 bases between the germline ends. CDR3 length: 15 residues. Written as DNA, the CDR3 is TGTGCCAGCACCTTTAGGGGGGGGATGGACACTGAAGCTTTCTTT. This translates into CASTFRGGMDTEAFF.

The chain carries TRBV5-1 and TRBJ1-5, with D tentatively TRBD1 (6 bases). Germline V gene sequence: CDR1 SGHRS, CDR2 YFSETQ. CDR3 length: 13 residues. Trimming removed 5 bases at V and 4 bases at J, with 10 bases between. The CDR3, as DNA: TGCGCCAGCAGACGGGACATGAATCAGCCCCAGCATTTT. Protein: CASRRDMNQPQHF.

The genes are TRBV7-2 and TRBJ1-6; 8 bases align to TRBD1. The CDR3 covers 14 residues. Per germline, CDR1 SGHTA and CDR2 FQGNSA. After removal of 5 bases from V and 10 bases from J, the junction contained 7 bases not matched to a gene. The DNA of the CDR3 is TGTGCCAGCAGCGCTACAGGGGGAGGATCACCCCTCCACTTT. Residues: CASSATGGGSPLHF.

The sample holds a few counts of this clone. This chain uses TRBV19 with TRBJ1-1, with a weak D call TRBD1 (5 bases). Germline CDR1 reads LNHDA; CDR2 reads SQIVND (reference sequence). Trimming stripped 1 base from V and 0 bases from J, with 9 bases between. There are 15 residues in the CDR3. Here the CDR3 DNA reads TGTGCCAGTAGTATAGGGAAGGGGATGAACACTGAAGCTTTCTTT. It yields the protein CASSIGKGMNTEAFF.

This rearrangement joins TRBV4-1 to TRBJ1-4; D remains ambiguous. V shed 0 bases and J shed 10 bases, with 15 bases lying between them. The CDR3 has 15 amino acids. The germline CDR1 and CDR2 sequences are MGHRA and YSYEKL. The CDR3 DNA follows: TGCGCCAGCAGCCAAGAACGCGGGCTTGAAGGAAAACTGTTTTTT. This encodes CASSQERGLEGKLFF.